A selection of T cell receptor beta chains follows, all from one sample in a study of T cell responses to AZD1222 COVID-19 vaccine. The data were produced by immunoSEQ multiplex PCR, yet TCRdb's version contains in-frame clones alone and is incomplete. In the table there are about 90,000 clones, about 93% of which are singletons. The material was peripheral blood, obtained on day 0 of MenACWY control vaccination. The receptors were sampled from an adult in good health. Each CDR3 is given without its conserved first and last residue. Clone size is not always given. Where it is, it says once, few, many or a class for expanded clones.

size	V	J	CDR3
.	TRBV2	TRBJ2-3	ASSGTSAYTDTQY
once	TRBV2	TRBJ2-5	ASSGTSGSGETQY
once	TRBV21-1	TRBJ2-7	ASRKEYGRPYEQY
.	TRBV28	TRBJ2-7	ASSLGRDGSPYEQY
once	TRBV3-1/TRBV3-2	TRBJ1-5	ASSQRGQGAEQPQH
.	TRBV25-1	TRBJ1-6	ASNGQYNSPLH
.	TRBV7-9	TRBJ1-2	ASSNNPDRVDGYT
.	TRBV24-1	TRBJ2-7	ATSESSPGNYEQY
.	TRBV3-1/TRBV3-2	TRBJ2-5	ASSQDMETQY
.	TRBV11-1	TRBJ2-1	ASSPLGAAYNEQF
.	TRBV7-2	TRBJ1-3	ASSSQGVGGNTIY
.	TRBV4-2	TRBJ2-5	ASSQTPLETETQY
.	TRBV6-2/TRBV6-3	TRBJ1-2	ASSSISSNYGYT
.	TRBV7-9	TRBJ1-2	ASSPSGPYGYT
.	TRBV6-2/TRBV6-3	TRBJ1-2	ASSYSTDYGYT
.	TRBV11-2	TRBJ1-6	ASSSQGANNSPLH
.	TRBV29-1	TRBJ1-2	SVGVGENYGYT
.	TRBV7-6	TRBJ2-7	ASSYPGQGLHEQY
.	TRBV28	TRBJ2-7	ASSPGDRGFGEQY
once	TRBV6-1	TRBJ2-1	ASSEYSSGRVEQF
.	TRBV27	TRBJ1-5	ASRGIDGGNQPQH
.	TRBV5-1	TRBJ2-7	ASSLGTANYEQY
.	TRBV2	TRBJ2-3	ASRPTSGRTDTQY
.	TRBV5-1	TRBJ1-2	ASSLGTGNGYT
.	TRBV18	TRBJ2-1	ASSPRLGEDEQF
once	TRBV5-1	TRBJ2-2	ASRESFGVTGELF
once	TRBV5-1	TRBJ1-1	ASSPGTGTTNTEAF
once	TRBV10-1	TRBJ2-7	ASGPQGNEQY
.	TRBV7-6	TRBJ2-2	ASSLQGADTGELF